This T cell receptor beta chain was sequenced for a study of blood T cell repertoires in COVID-19. Looking at the study overall: Acute and convalescent COVID-19 samples came from the United States, Italy and Spain. The analysed material was cDNA or gDNA that came from T cells, B-cell-depleted T cells, or PBMCs.

V lost 3 bases, J lost 1 base, and 9 bases stayed unmatched. The length of the CDR3 is 17 residues. Germline V gene sequence: CDR1 MNHNS, CDR2 SASEGT. Original methodology: Estimated nucleated cell counts came from reference gene primer amplification. Produced via immunoSEQ multiplex PCR; TCRdb's table is partial and in-frame only. The V and J calls and clone size come from that table; D and trimming were worked out from the DNA. The data show roughly 100,000 clones, around 84% seen once. The receptor comes from a man over 45 with active or convalescent COVID-19. Sequencing input: peripheral blood. This chain connects TRBV6-1 to TRBJ1-2; 9 bases match TRBD1. Written as DNA, the CDR3 is TGTGCCAGCAGTGACCCCGGGACAGGGATGGGTAACTATGGCTACACCTTC. It encodes CASSDPGTGMGNYGYTF.